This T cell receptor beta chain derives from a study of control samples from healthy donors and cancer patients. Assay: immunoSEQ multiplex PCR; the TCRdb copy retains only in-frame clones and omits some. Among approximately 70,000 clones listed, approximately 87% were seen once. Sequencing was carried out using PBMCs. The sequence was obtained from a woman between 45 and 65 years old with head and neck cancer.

CDR3 DNA sequence: TGTGCCACCAGTGATTTGGTGGATGAGCAGTTCTTC. This encodes CATSDLVDEQFF. The J gene is TRBJ2-1, the V gene TRBV24-1, with D unclear. The germline CDR1 and CDR2 sequences are KGHDR and SFDVKD. CDR3 length equals 12 residues. V was cut by 0 bases and J by 8 bases, with 4 bases left in between.